Listed below are T cell receptor beta chains from one sample, sequenced in a study of PD-L1 blockade in urothelial cancer. The table came from immunoSEQ multiplex PCR; TCRdb's copy has only in-frame clones and leaves some out. The table lists some 71,000 clones, around 88% of them singletons. Sequencing was performed on PBMCs, taken around atezolizumab (anti-PD-L1) treatment. All receptors derive from a man aged 60 to 69 with urothelial cancer. CDR3s include the opening cysteine and the closing phenylalanine or tryptophan. D genes are given only for firm matches. Only part of the rows carry a size: once, few, many, or a class if the clone is expanded.

abundance: few; v_gene: TRBV2; d_gene: .; j_gene: TRBJ1-5; CDR3nt: TGTGCCAGCAGTGAGGAGTCGAACAATCAGCCCCAGCATTTT; CDR3aa: CASSEESNNQPQHF
abundance: .; v_gene: TRBV5-1; d_gene: TRBD1; j_gene: TRBJ2-6; CDR3nt: TGCGCCAGCAGCCTACCAATCGGGACAGGGCGTTGGGGGGCCAACGTCCTGACTTTC; CDR3aa: CASSLPIGTGRWGANVLTF
abundance: .; v_gene: TRBV7-3; d_gene: .; j_gene: TRBJ2-2; CDR3nt: TGTGCCAGCAGCTTACAGGGGTCCGACACCGGGGAGCTGTTTTTT; CDR3aa: CASSLQGSDTGELFF
abundance: .; v_gene: TRBV30; d_gene: .; j_gene: TRBJ2-2; CDR3nt: TGTGCCACTGTCGGGTACACCGGGGAGCTGTTTTTT; CDR3aa: CATVGYTGELFF
abundance: once; v_gene: TRBV5-1; d_gene: TRBD2; j_gene: TRBJ2-7; CDR3nt: TGCGCCAGCAGCGGTCTAGCGGGGGAAGTTGACTACGAGCAGTACTTC; CDR3aa: CASSGLAGEVDYEQYF
abundance: .; v_gene: TRBV5-1; d_gene: .; j_gene: TRBJ2-1; CDR3nt: TGCGCCAGCAGTTGGGAGCAGTTTAATGAGCAGTTCTTC; CDR3aa: CASSWEQFNEQFF
abundance: .; v_gene: TRBV6-1; d_gene: TRBD1; j_gene: TRBJ2-1; CDR3nt: TGTGCCAGCAGTGAATCCCGGACAGGGGGCAATGAGCAGTTCTTC; CDR3aa: CASSESRTGGNEQFF
abundance: .; v_gene: TRBV30; d_gene: .; j_gene: TRBJ2-7; CDR3nt: TGTGCCTGGAGTAAGACAGGAAGGTACGAGCAGTACTTC; CDR3aa: CAWSKTGRYEQYF
abundance: .; v_gene: TRBV7-8; d_gene: .; j_gene: TRBJ2-7; CDR3nt: TGTGCCAGCAGCCTCCGGCAGGTGGCCTCCGAGCAGTACTTC; CDR3aa: CASSLRQVASEQYF
abundance: .; v_gene: TRBV7-8; d_gene: TRBD1; j_gene: TRBJ1-5; CDR3nt: TGTGCCAGCAGTGGGGGGGACAGGGGGGAGCCCCAGCATTTT; CDR3aa: CASSGGDRGEPQHF
abundance: .; v_gene: TRBV5-1; d_gene: .; j_gene: TRBJ1-6; CDR3nt: TGCGCCAGCAGGCCGGCGACAGTGAATTCACCCCTCCACTTT; CDR3aa: CASRPATVNSPLHF
abundance: .; v_gene: TRBV5-5; d_gene: .; j_gene: TRBJ2-7; CDR3nt: TGTGCCAGCAGCTTGGCCCGCGAGCAGTACTTC; CDR3aa: CASSLAREQYF
abundance: .; v_gene: TRBV28; d_gene: .; j_gene: TRBJ2-5; CDR3nt: TGTGCCAGCCCACCGAGTAAGGGCTACAGGAGGGCTCAAGAGACCCAGTACTTC; CDR3aa: CASPPSKGYRRAQETQYF
abundance: .; v_gene: TRBV20-1; d_gene: .; j_gene: TRBJ2-3; CDR3nt: TGCAGTGCCGGGTCCGCAAATACGCAGTATTTT; CDR3aa: CSAGSANTQYF